This TCR beta chain was profiled in a study of blood T cell repertoires in COVID-19. As for the study in general: Collection of acute and convalescent COVID-19 samples took place in the United States, Italy and Spain. In each case, the material was cDNA or gDNA derived from T cells, B-cell-depleted T cells, or PBMCs.

The method was immunoSEQ multiplex PCR; TCRdb's version includes in-frame clones alone and lacks a portion of them. The sample yields roughly 5,100 clones, roughly 90% seen once. Germline-derived CDR1 and CDR2 are LNHNV and YYDKDF (reference sequence). Trimming left V 3 bases short and J 5 bases short, with 7 bases between. The CDR3 totals 12 residues. This TCR came from a woman older than 75 with acute or convalescent COVID-19. The rearrangement joins TRBV15 to TRBJ1-2; no clear D. Sequenced: peripheral blood. CDR3 coding DNA: TGTGCCACCAGCAGTGACACATATGGCTACACCTTC. It is translated as CATSSDTYGYTF.